In this sample, the clone carrying this TCR beta chain turned up once. These data originate in a study of blood T cell repertoires in COVID-19. Per the germline V gene, CDR1 is MNHEY and CDR2 is SMNVEV (reference sequence). The CDR3 is 16 residues long. V was pared by 3 bases and J by 4 bases, with 9 bases of the junction left unmatched. Some clones are missing from TCRdb's copy, which holds only in-frame ones; the method was immunoSEQ multiplex PCR. The sample has under 250,000 clones; around 90% are singletons. The chain employs TRBV27 and TRBJ2-7; 10 bases match TRBD1. This clonotype was obtained from a woman aged 65 to 85 with active or convalescent COVID-19. Sequencing was done on a sample of peripheral blood. The CDR3, as DNA: TGTGCCAGCAGTTTCTACCTCGGGACAGGGGTTTACGAGCAGTACTTC. This codes for CASSFYLGTGVYEQYF.